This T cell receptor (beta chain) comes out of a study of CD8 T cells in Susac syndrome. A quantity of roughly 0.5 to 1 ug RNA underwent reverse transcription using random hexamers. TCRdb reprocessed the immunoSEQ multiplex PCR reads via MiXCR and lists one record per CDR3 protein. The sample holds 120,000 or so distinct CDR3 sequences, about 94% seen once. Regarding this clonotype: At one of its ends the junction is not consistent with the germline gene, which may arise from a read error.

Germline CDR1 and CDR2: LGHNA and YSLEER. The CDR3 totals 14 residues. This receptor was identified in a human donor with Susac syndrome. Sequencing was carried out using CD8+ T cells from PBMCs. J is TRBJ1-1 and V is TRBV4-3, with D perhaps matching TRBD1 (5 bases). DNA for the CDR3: TGCGCCAGCAGCCAAGATTCAGGGCTCACTGAAGCTTCCTTT. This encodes CASSQDSGLTEASF.